The rows below give T cell receptor beta chains drawn from one sample of a study of cytomegalovirus exposure and HLA in healthy donors. The method was immunoSEQ multiplex PCR; TCRdb's version includes in-frame clones alone and lacks a portion of them. Of approximately 110,000 clones detected, about 80% appear once; the ten largest clones hold over 4%. Sequenced material: PBMCs. The origin of the receptors is a female donor in good health and CMV-seropositive. The CDR3 runs from the conserved cysteine through the conserved F or W. A D gene is named only where the DNA matches it firmly. Size values are once, few and many counts, or a class for expanded clones, and some rows have none.

>NA|TRBV5-1|TRBJ2-1|NA
TGCGCCAGCAGCTTTCGCGTGTCCTACAATGAGCAGTTCTTC
CASSFRVSYNEQFF
>TRBD1|TRBV18|TRBJ1-2|NA
TGTGCCAGCTCACGATCACCGGGACAGTCCTATGGCTACACCTTC
CASSRSPGQSYGYTF
>NA|TRBV11-2|TRBJ2-1|NA
TGTGCCAGCAGCCCCAAACTAGTTATTGCGGGTGGGAATGAGCAGTTCTTC
CASSPKLVIAGGNEQFF
>NA|TRBV5-1|TRBJ1-4|NA
TGCGCCAGCAGCCAACAGGGCCAAGGGGCAACTAATGAAAAACTGTTTTTT
CASSQQGQGATNEKLFF
>NA|TRBV11-2|TRBJ1-2|NA
TGTGCCAGCAGCTTAGCGGGTCAGAGGGTATATGGCTACACCTTC
CASSLAGQRVYGYTF
>NA|TRBV27|TRBJ1-4|once
TGTGCCAGCAGTTTAGTCGGGACACCTAATGAAAAACTGTTTTTT
CASSLVGTPNEKLFF
>NA|TRBV6-1|TRBJ2-1|NA
TGTGCCAGCACTACCGGGGATCGCTCCTACAATGAGCAGTTCTTC
CASTTGDRSYNEQFF
>TRBD2|TRBV28|TRBJ2-3|NA
TGTGCCAGCAGTTTGGGGACTAGCGGGAGAAACACAGATACGCAGTATTTT
CASSLGTSGRNTDTQYF
>NA|TRBV7-9|TRBJ1-1|few
TGTGCCAGCAGCTGGGAGTCACTCACTGAAGCTTTCTTT
CASSWESLTEAFF
>TRBD2|TRBV2|TRBJ2-3|NA
TGTGCCAGCAGTGAAGCGCTTCTAGCGGGGGCCCCAGATACGCAGTATTTT
CASSEALLAGAPDTQYF
>NA|TRBV29-1|TRBJ1-2|few
TGCAGCGTGGCTGAACAGGGAAATAACTATGGCTACACCTTC
CSVAEQGNNYGYTF
>TRBD1|TRBV5-5|TRBJ1-1|NA
TGTGCCAGCAGCTTGATACAGGGGGCGTCGGAAGCTTTCTTT
CASSLIQGASEAFF
>NA|TRBV2|TRBJ1-2|NA
TGTGCCAGCAGTGTCAGACAGGCGGCTAACTATGGCTACACCTTC
CASSVRQAANYGYTF
>TRBD2|TRBV28|TRBJ2-1|NA
TGTGCCAGCAGTTTAGGATCCGGGACTAGCCTCAATGAGCAGTTCTTC
CASSLGSGTSLNEQFF
>TRBD1|TRBV14|TRBJ2-1|NA
TGTGCCAGCAGCCAAGATTTTGGGACAGGGAGCTCCTACAATGAGCAGTTCTTC
CASSQDFGTGSSYNEQFF
>NA|TRBV7-6|TRBJ1-4|NA
TGTGCCAGCAGCTTAGAAGGAGTAAGCCACTCACTTAATGAAAAACTGTTTTTT
CASSLEGVSHSLNEKLFF
>NA|TRBV7-2|TRBJ2-2|NA
TGTGCCAGCAGCTTAGACAAGGGGCGCCACGACACCGGGGAGCTGTTTTTT
CASSLDKGRHDTGELFF
>NA|TRBV5-4|TRBJ2-7|once
TGTGCCAGCAGCTTGGTGGCCCTGGACGAGCAGTACTTC
CASSLVALDEQYF
>NA|TRBV5-4|TRBJ2-7|NA
TGTGCCAGCAGCTTGTCCACGAGGGCCCCGCTTGACGAGCAGTACTTC
CASSLSTRAPLDEQYF
>TRBD2|TRBV11-1|TRBJ2-7|once
TGTGCCAGCAGCCGCGGACTAGCCTACGAGCAGTACTTC
CASSRGLAYEQYF
>NA|TRBV29-1|TRBJ1-2|NA
TGCAGCGTTGAAGATGGGTGGCAGGGCGGAGGCTACACCTTC
CSVEDGWQGGGYTF
>NA|TRBV2|TRBJ1-6|once
TGTGCCAGCAGTGTTAGTGCTGGCGAAGGGAGCTCCTATAATTCACCCCTCCACTTT
CASSVSAGEGSSYNSPLHF
>TRBD2|TRBV27|TRBJ2-7|NA
TGTGCCAGCAGTGAGCGGGGCTACGAGCAGTACTTC
CASSERGYEQYF
>TRBD1|TRBV7-2|TRBJ1-1|once
TGTGCCAGCAGCTTCATACAGGGGGCTGAAGCTTTCTTT
CASSFIQGAEAFF
>TRBD1|TRBV2|TRBJ1-2|NA
TGTGCCAGCACCCTGGGACAGGGGGCAAACTATGGCTACACCTTC
CASTLGQGANYGYTF
>TRBD2|TRBV2|TRBJ2-3|NA
TGTGCCAGCAGTGGAAGGAGGACTAGCGGGGGCCAAGGGGCAGATACGCAGTATTTT
CASSGRRTSGGQGADTQYF
>TRBD2|TRBV28|TRBJ2-1|NA
TGTGCCAGCACCCCCCCGGCGCGGGAGGCCCTCCCCGAGCAGTTCTTC
CASTPPAREALPEQFF
>NA|TRBV18|TRBJ1-1|once
TGTGCCAGCTCACTAAGGACAGAATCGAACACTGAAGCTTTCTTT
CASSLRTESNTEAFF
>TRBD1|TRBV2|TRBJ2-3|NA
TGTGCCAGCAGTGGACAGGGAGTTAGCACAGATACGCAGTATTTT
CASSGQGVSTDTQYF
>TRBD1|TRBV18|TRBJ1-1|once
TGTGCCAGTCGACAGGGTGGGGGGCACACTGAAGCTTTCTTT
CASRQGGGHTEAFF
>TRBD2|TRBV27|TRBJ2-3|NA
TGTGCCAGCAGGCGGCGGGAGACGAGCACAGATACGCAGTATTTT
CASRRRETSTDTQYF
>TRBD1|TRBV7-6|TRBJ1-5|few
TGTGCCAGCCAGCTGACAGGGGATCATGGGAATCAGCCCCAGCATTTT
CASQLTGDHGNQPQHF
>NA|TRBV2|TRBJ1-1|NA
TGTGCCAGCAGTGTACAGACGAACACTGAAGCTTTCTTT
CASSVQTNTEAFF
>NA|TRBV2|TRBJ1-1|NA
TGTGCCAGCAGTGGTAAGGGTGGGGCGAACACTGAAGCTTTCTTT
CASSGKGGANTEAFF
>TRBD2|TRBV28|TRBJ2-2|NA
TGTGCCAGCAGCTCCGCTGGTAGCGGGAGAACCGGGGAGCTGTTTTTT
CASSSAGSGRTGELFF
>NA|TRBV29-1|TRBJ1-1|few
TGCAGCTTACGAGGAGGGGACGGGAACACTGAAGCTTTCTTT
CSLRGGDGNTEAFF
>TRBD1|TRBV5-1|TRBJ1-1|once
TGCGCCAGCGGAGCGACAGGGTCTGAAGCTTTCTTT
CASGATGSEAFF
>TRBD1|TRBV6-6|TRBJ1-5|NA
TGTGCCAGCAGTTACGGGACAGGGGGTTACAATCAGCCCCAGCATTTT
CASSYGTGGYNQPQHF
>TRBD1|TRBV28|TRBJ1-2|NA
TGTGCCAGCAGTCCCCGGGGGACAGGGGATGGCGGCTACACCTTC
CASSPRGTGDGGYTF
>TRBD1|TRBV29-1|TRBJ2-7|NA
TGCAGCGTTGATCAGGGGGCCTTGACAAACGAGCAGTACTTC
CSVDQGALTNEQYF
>TRBD1|TRBV5-4|TRBJ1-6|NA
TGTGCCAGCAGCTTGCCCAGGGGGAATTCACCCCTCCACTTT
CASSLPRGNSPLHF
>TRBD1|TRBV5-8|TRBJ2-5|NA
TGTGCCAGCAGCCCCGGGGACAGAGGGACGGAGACCCAGTACTTC
CASSPGDRGTETQYF
>TRBD2|TRBV28|TRBJ2-7|NA
TGTGCCAGCAGTCCCCCAGCGGGGTACGAGCAGTACTTC
CASSPPAGYEQYF
>NA|TRBV4-3|TRBJ2-6|NA
TGCGCCAGCAGCCAAGGACAGGGACTCTCTGGGGCCAACGTCCTGACTTTC
CASSQGQGLSGANVLTF
>NA|TRBV7-2|TRBJ1-6|NA
TGTGCCAGCAGCTTAGGGAATGGCAGGGGTAATTCACCCCTCCACTTT
CASSLGNGRGNSPLHF
>NA|TRBV27|TRBJ1-5|NA
TGTGCCAGCAGTCTAACAGGGATCCCGGCTAATCAGCCCCAGCATTTT
CASSLTGIPANQPQHF
>NA|TRBV7-2|TRBJ1-2|NA
TGTGCCAGCTGGAGGAGGGGATCAGAAGGCTACACCTTC
CASWRRGSEGYTF
>NA|TRBV2|TRBJ2-3|NA
TGTGCCAGCAGTGAGGTTCGAATTGAGAGAGATACGCAGTATTTT
CASSEVRIERDTQYF
>NA|TRBV19|TRBJ1-5|once
TGTGCCAGTAGTATAGGGGGGCAACAGCCCCAGCATTTT
CASSIGGQQPQHF
>TRBD1|TRBV27|TRBJ2-2|NA
TGTGCCAGCAGTTCCAGACAGGGCCGGTATATCGGGGAGCTGTTTTTT
CASSSRQGRYIGELFF
>TRBD1|TRBV5-1|TRBJ1-5|NA
TGCGCCAGCAGCTTGGACGGGACAGGGGGCCAGCCCCAGCATTTT
CASSLDGTGGQPQHF
>NA|TRBV4-1|TRBJ1-2|medium-sized
TGCGCCAGCAGCCAAGATCAGGGGCTGAACTATGGCTACACCTTC
CASSQDQGLNYGYTF